These 20 T cell receptor beta chains were sequenced from one sample in a study of CD8 T cells in ankylosing spondylitis. TCRdb itself ran the 5' RACE reads through MiXCR, one entry per CDR3 protein. The data contain about 350,000 distinct CDR3 sequences, 20% of them singletons. Sequences were obtained from blood, either unsorted or a sorted T cell fraction (not recorded which). Receptor source: a male donor with ankylosing spondylitis or in good health (not recorded which).

Notes on this clonotype: At one boundary the junction diverges from the germline segment, which might be a read error. This sequence joins TRBV2 and TRBJ2-7, with a tentative D call TRBD1 (6 bases). This CDR3 spans 10 amino acids. Germline V gene lookup returns CDR1 SNHLY and CDR2 FYNNEI. CDR3 amino acids: CASSLTGHLF. CDR3 nucleotide sequence: TGTGCCAGCAGTCTGACGGGACACCTATTC. Variable domain in full (rest from reference TRBV2 and TRBJ2-7): EPEVTQTPSHQVTQMGQEVILRCVPISNHLYFYWYRQILGQKVEFLVSFYNNEISEKSEIFDDQFSVERPDGSNFTLKIRSTKLEDSAMYFCASSLTGHLFGPGTRLTVT.

This clonotype was recorded a few times. The V and J genes are TRBV28 and TRBJ2-1; 10 bases align to TRBD2. Germline values: CDR1 MDHEN, CDR2 SYDVKM. The CDR3 contains 17 residues. V gave up 3 bases and J gave up 6 bases; unmatched junction bases: 11. This CDR3 reads CASSLLAGAHGSNEQFF. As DNA, the CDR3 is TGTGCCAGCAGTTTGCTAGCGGGGGCCCACGGGAGCAATGAGCAGTTCTTC.

This rearrangement joins TRBV9 to TRBJ2-3, with 10 bases aligning to TRBD2. Germline CDR1 SGDLS, CDR2 YYNGEE. The CDR3 length is 17 residues. V shed 0 bases and J 1 base; nucleotides not matched to a gene: 5. The CDR3 is CASSVALGLAGTDTQYF. The DNA for the CDR3 is TGTGCCAGCAGCGTAGCTCTTGGACTAGCGGGCACAGATACGCAGTATTTT.

V usage is TRBV6-1 and J usage is TRBJ1-5; D gene unclear. The CDR3 covers 14 residues. Germline values: CDR1 MNHNS, CDR2 SASEGT. Trimming took off 4 bases at V and 2 bases at J, with 9 bases between the two ends. This CDR3 is CASSGGWGNQPQHF. The CDR3 DNA reads as TGTGCCAGCAGTGGGGGATGGGGCAATCAGCCCCAGCATTTT.

This clonotype was detected a few times. V gene TRBV7-9 combines with J gene TRBJ2-7; no reliable D call. This CDR3 has 15 residues. The V end was cut by 4 bases, the J end by 2 bases, with 15 bases between. Germline assignment: CDR1 SEHNR and CDR2 FQNEAQ (reference sequence). The CDR3 sequence: CASSSDPDGTYEQYF. As DNA, the CDR3 is TGTGCCAGCAGCTCCGACCCTGACGGTACCTACGAGCAGTACTTC.

This clonotype was observed a few times. The chain recombines TRBV12-3 or TRBV12-4 with TRBJ2-1; D call uncertain. Deletions cut 5 bases from V and 9 bases from J, with 23 bases between. CDR3 length equals 16 residues. The chain's CDR3 is CASSQVSPRSPGEQFF. The CDR3 DNA is TGTGCCAGCAGTCAAGTATCACCCCGGTCTCCCGGTGAGCAGTTCTTC.

The chain recombines TRBV12-3 or TRBV12-4 with TRBJ1-5; tentative D call: TRBD1 (5 bases). This CDR3 spans 14 amino acids. V lost 5 bases and J 10 bases, leaving 18 bases between the germline ends. The CDR3: CASSGQGWVGPQHF. The CDR3 coding sequence is TGTGCCAGCAGTGGGCAGGGCTGGGTTGGACCCCAGCATTTT.

A single count supports this clonotype. The chain combines TRBV27 with TRBJ2-5, with D maybe TRBD2 (7 bases). The length of the CDR3 is 15 residues. Trimming pared 4 bases from V and 5 bases from J, leaving 17 bases between. CDR1 is MNHEY, CDR2 SMNVEV, per germline (reference sequence). The CDR3 is CASSSVGGRKETQYF. CDR3 coding DNA: TGTGCCAGCAGTTCCGTGGGGGGGCGGAAGGAGACCCAGTACTTC.

This clonotype was seen only a few times. The rearrangement uses TRBV20-1 and TRBJ2-7; D gene unclear. The V gene lost 2 bases and the J gene lost 0 bases, with 8 bases spanning the gap. CDR1 and CDR2 (germline): DFQATT, SNEGSKA (reference sequence). CDR3 length: 13 residues. CDR3 nucleotides: TGCAGTGCTAGACAGGAGAGCTCCTACGAGCAGTACTTC. Amino acids: CSARQESSYEQYF.

A single count supports this clonotype. The chain uses TRBV5-1 and TRBJ2-2, with a weak D call TRBD2 (5 bases). The ends were cut back, 4 bases at V and 4 bases at J, with 17 bases in the middle. The CDR3 has 16 residues. Germline V gene sequence: CDR1 SGHRS, CDR2 YFSETQ. The DNA for the CDR3 is TGCGCCAGCAGCCCGGGGTGGGCCGTAGGCACCGGGGAGCTGTTTTTT. Encoded protein: CASSPGWAVGTGELFF. The entire variable domain, with the rest obtained from reference TRBV5-1 and TRBJ2-2, is as follows: KAGVTQTPRYLIKTRGQQVTLSCSPISGHRSVSWYQQTPGQGLQFLFEYFSETQRNKGNFPGRFSGRQFSNSRSEMNVSTLELGDSALYLCASSPGWAVGTGELFFGEGSRLTVL.

This clonotype was counted only a few times. This chain links TRBV6-1 with TRBJ2-2; D is tentatively TRBD1 or TRBD2 (6 bases each). Germline values: CDR1 MNHNS, CDR2 SASEGT. Trimming left V 4 bases short and J 1 base short, with 13 bases between. The CDR3 sequence is 16 residues long. The CDR3 spells CASSVGKGGNTGELFF. DNA of the CDR3: TGTGCCAGCAGTGTCGGGAAGGGGGGGAACACCGGGGAGCTGTTTTTT.

In its sample, this clonotype was seen a few times. The gene calls are TRBV11-2 and TRBJ2-3; D gene unclear. The germline V gene encodes CDR1 SGHAT and CDR2 FQNNGV. The V gene lost 5 bases and the J gene lost 0 bases, with 6 bases spanning the gap. The CDR3 has 13 amino acids. CDR3 amino acids: CASSTLSTDTQYF. The CDR3 nucleotides read TGTGCCAGCAGCACCCTCAGCACAGATACGCAGTATTTT.

Points on this clonotype: Germline is not matched at one junction end, which may reflect a read error. V and J are TRBV7-4 and TRBJ2-7, with 8 positions matching TRBD1. The CDR3 covers 14 residues. Germline loops: CDR1 SGHVT, CDR2 SQSDAQ. In DNA form, the CDR3 reads TGTGTCAGCAGCGTCCGGGACAGGACCTACGAGCAGTACTTC. Protein product: CVSSVRDRTYEQYF.

There are a few counts of this clonotype. The J gene is TRBJ2-1, the V gene TRBV15; D is unresolved. The germline V and J ends were trimmed by 3 bases and 2 bases, with 11 bases remaining between them. The length of the CDR3 is 15 residues. From germline, CDR1 is LNHNV and CDR2 YYDKDF (reference sequence). DNA of the CDR3: TGTGCCACCAGCAGGGGCCGGATTACCTACAATGAGCAGTTCTTC. Translated: CATSRGRITYNEQFF.

This clonotype was seen more than once but under ten times. The chain has TRBV20-1 and TRBJ2-1; D is possibly TRBD2 (7 bases). Germline V CDR1 and CDR2: DFQATT, SNEGSKA (reference sequence). The CDR3 is 15 residues long. V was pared by 0 bases and J by 2 bases, with 11 bases between. CDR3 nucleotides: TGCAGTGCTAGAGATAGGGGGGGGGCCTACAATGAGCAGTTCTTC. It is translated as CSARDRGGAYNEQFF.

In this sample, this clonotype turned up a few times. The rearrangement joins TRBV20-1 to TRBJ2-7; D is ambiguous. Germline V lookup: CDR1 DFQATT, CDR2 SNEGSKA (reference sequence). V lost 2 bases, J lost 3 bases, and 8 bases lay in between. The CDR3 has 12 amino acids. The CDR3 reads CSARHQGYEQYF. CDR3 nucleotides: TGCAGTGCTAGACACCAAGGCTACGAGCAGTACTTC.

This clonotype was seen more than once but under ten times. V gene TRBV20-1 combines with J gene TRBJ2-7; the D is unclear. Trimming stripped 0 bases from V and 3 bases from J, with 9 bases between. Per the germline V gene, CDR1 is DFQATT and CDR2 is SNEGSKA (reference sequence). CDR3 length equals 13 residues. The chain's CDR3 is CSAREGTDYEQYF. The CDR3 nucleotides are TGCAGTGCTAGAGAGGGAACGGACTACGAGCAGTACTTC.

For the CDR3, the DNA is TGTGCCAGCAGTTCTAGGGGACGGAACACTGAAGCTTTCTTT. Residues: CASSSRGRNTEAFF. V usage is TRBV12-3 or TRBV12-4 and J usage is TRBJ1-1; D is possibly TRBD1 (5 bases). This CDR3 contains 14 residues. Trimming shortened V by 4 bases and J by 1 base, and 10 bases separated the two germline ends.

This clonotype has just a few counts. The V call is TRBV9, the J call TRBJ2-5, with D possibly TRBD2 on 6 matching bases. The germline V gene has CDR1 SGDLS and CDR2 YYNGEE. Trimming shortened V by 4 bases and J by 0 bases, and 13 bases separated the two germline ends. This CDR3 spans 15 amino acids. CDR3 residues: CASSLGDSHQETQYF. The CDR3 DNA reads as TGTGCCAGCAGCCTCGGGGACTCCCACCAAGAGACCCAGTACTTC.

This chain uses TRBV11-2 with TRBJ2-5; 10 nucleotides align to TRBD2. This CDR3 spans 18 amino acids. Germline CDR1 SGHAT, CDR2 FQNNGV. V gave up 3 bases and J gave up 2 bases; unmatched junction bases: 12. The CDR3 sequence: CASSFLGGAGGRQETQYF. The CDR3, as DNA: TGTGCCAGCAGCTTCTTAGGGGGAGCGGGGGGGCGTCAAGAGACCCAGTACTTC.